This TCR beta chain was identified in a study of OX40 agonist ivuxolimab in advanced cancers. Trimming took off 5 bases at V and 2 bases at J, with 27 bases between the two ends. CDR1 is SQVTM, CDR2 ANQGSEA, per germline. This CDR3 spans 18 amino acids. Data came from immunoSEQ multiplex PCR; TCRdb stores just in-frame clones and leaves some out. The data contain some 35,000 clones, 84% of them seen just once; the ten biggest clones take up 15% to 20%. This TCR derives from an adult with an advanced solid tumor such as melanoma, head and neck, liver or kidney cancer. This rearrangement joins TRBV29-1 to TRBJ2-5; TRBD1 or TRBD2 may be the D gene (6 bases each). Sequenced here: CD4+ or CD8+ T cells sorted from blood, sampled in a trial of the OX40 agonist ivuxolimab. The CDR3 spells CSVQGWLGGAGAQETQYF. In DNA form, the CDR3 reads TGCAGCGTTCAAGGGTGGTTGGGGGGCGCCGGGGCTCAAGAGACCCAGTACTTC.